This is a list of T cell receptor beta chains from one sample in a study of T cells after yellow fever vaccination. TCRdb reprocessed the 5' RACE reads with MiXCR, giving one entry per CDR3 protein. The table has roughly 240,000 distinct CDR3 sequences, approximately 6.7% seen once. This specimen was CD4+ T cells sorted from PBMCs, taken on the day of the yellow fever booster vaccination. The receptors were sampled from a man aged 25 to 40 who received the YFV17D yellow fever vaccine. Both conserved end residues are part of each CDR3. Each record gives: D gene, V gene, J gene, clone size, CDR3 protein, CDR3 DNA. The D gene is left open where the match is weak. Clone size is shown for a subset of rows, as once, few, many or a class of expanded clone.

d_gene: -; v_gene: TRBV29-1; j_gene: TRBJ2-7; abundance: many; CDR3aa: CSVAPGGNYEQYF; CDR3nt: TGCAGCGTTGCCCCCGGCGGAAACTACGAGCAGTACTTC
d_gene: TRBD1; v_gene: TRBV6-2/TRBV6-3; j_gene: TRBJ1-1; abundance: few; CDR3aa: CASRATGGEGTEAFF; CDR3nt: TGTGCCAGCAGAGCCACAGGGGGCGAGGGGACTGAAGCTTTCTTT
d_gene: -; v_gene: TRBV7-8; j_gene: TRBJ2-1; abundance: many; CDR3aa: CASSLRDFSYNEQFF; CDR3nt: TGTGCCAGCAGCTTAAGGGACTTCTCCTACAATGAGCAGTTCTTC
d_gene: -; v_gene: TRBV28; j_gene: TRBJ2-7; abundance: -; CDR3aa: CASNSIYEQYF; CDR3nt: TGTGCCAGCAACTCCATCTACGAGCAGTACTTC
d_gene: TRBD1; v_gene: TRBV30; j_gene: TRBJ2-7; abundance: many; CDR3aa: CAWKGQAYEQYF; CDR3nt: TGTGCCTGGAAAGGACAGGCCTACGAGCAGTACTTC
d_gene: TRBD2; v_gene: TRBV24-1; j_gene: TRBJ2-1; abundance: -; CDR3aa: CATSVSSGRSYNEQFF; CDR3nt: TGTGCCACCAGTGTCTCTAGCGGGAGGTCCTACAATGAGCAGTTCTTC
d_gene: -; v_gene: TRBV5-6; j_gene: TRBJ2-7; abundance: few; CDR3aa: CASNREGSGYSYEQYF; CDR3nt: TGTGCCAGCAATAGGGAAGGGAGTGGATACTCCTACGAGCAGTACTTC
d_gene: TRBD2; v_gene: TRBV5-1; j_gene: TRBJ2-1; abundance: few; CDR3aa: CASSLGTIIAVGEQFF; CDR3nt: TGCGCCAGCAGCCTGGGGACTATTATTGCCGTGGGGGAGCAGTTCTTC
d_gene: -; v_gene: TRBV6-5; j_gene: TRBJ2-3; abundance: -; CDR3aa: CASSYRLVRDTQYF; CDR3nt: TGTGCCAGCAGTTACCGACTAGTCAGGGATACGCAGTATTTT
d_gene: -; v_gene: TRBV6-2/TRBV6-3; j_gene: TRBJ2-1; abundance: few; CDR3aa: CASSSPTQRGRGYNEQFF; CDR3nt: TGTGCCAGCAGTTCTCCCACGCAAAGGGGAAGGGGCTACAATGAGCAGTTCTTC
d_gene: -; v_gene: TRBV27; j_gene: TRBJ2-7; abundance: many; CDR3aa: CASSLQGEQYF; CDR3nt: TGTGCCAGCAGTTTACAGGGCGAGCAGTACTTC
d_gene: -; v_gene: TRBV6-1; j_gene: TRBJ2-7; abundance: -; CDR3aa: CASSLKRQGYEQYF; CDR3nt: TGTGCCAGCAGCCTCAAGCGGCAGGGCTACGAGCAGTACTTC
d_gene: TRBD2; v_gene: TRBV6-2/TRBV6-3; j_gene: TRBJ2-7; abundance: few; CDR3aa: CASSYSQTSVHEQYF; CDR3nt: TGTGCCAGCAGTTACTCGCAGACTAGCGTCCACGAGCAGTACTTC
d_gene: -; v_gene: TRBV11-3; j_gene: TRBJ1-1; abundance: -; CDR3aa: CASSLKGGYTEAFF; CDR3nt: TGTGCCAGCAGCTTAAAGGGGGGCTACACTGAAGCTTTCTTT
d_gene: -; v_gene: TRBV7-2; j_gene: TRBJ2-2; abundance: few; CDR3aa: CASSYRAGELFF; CDR3nt: TGTGCCAGCAGCTACAGGGCTGGGGAGCTGTTTTTT
d_gene: -; v_gene: TRBV20-1; j_gene: TRBJ2-3; abundance: many; CDR3aa: CSAKSRWAGRSNTQYF; CDR3nt: TGCAGTGCTAAGTCGAGGTGGGCGGGACGGTCAAATACGCAGTATTTT
d_gene: -; v_gene: TRBV3-1; j_gene: TRBJ1-6; abundance: -; CDR3aa: CASSQGQIDSPLHF; CDR3nt: TGTGCCAGCAGCCAAGGGCAGATCGATTCACCCCTCCACTTT
d_gene: TRBD2; v_gene: TRBV25-1; j_gene: TRBJ2-1; abundance: -; CDR3aa: CASSEYDERESEQFF; CDR3nt: TGTGCCAGCAGTGAATACGATGAGCGGGAGAGTGAGCAGTTCTTC
d_gene: TRBD1; v_gene: TRBV9; j_gene: TRBJ2-1; abundance: few; CDR3aa: CASSVDGQGYDEQFF; CDR3nt: TGTGCCAGCAGCGTCGACGGACAGGGTTACGATGAGCAGTTCTTC
d_gene: TRBD1; v_gene: TRBV12-3/TRBV12-4; j_gene: TRBJ1-1; abundance: many; CDR3aa: CASTLGTGEGGAFF; CDR3nt: TGTGCCAGCACGCTCGGGACAGGGGAGGGGGGAGCTTTCTTT
d_gene: -; v_gene: TRBV20-1; j_gene: TRBJ2-2; abundance: many; CDR3aa: CSAKGGNTGELFF; CDR3nt: TGCAGTGCTAAAGGGGGGAACACCGGGGAGCTGTTTTTT
d_gene: -; v_gene: TRBV20-1; j_gene: TRBJ2-5; abundance: few; CDR3aa: CSARDGDGMKTQYF; CDR3nt: TGCAGTGCTAGAGATGGTGACGGGATGAAGACCCAGTACTTC
d_gene: -; v_gene: TRBV7-2; j_gene: TRBJ2-1; abundance: -; CDR3aa: CASSLEGVMLFF; CDR3nt: TGTGCCAGCAGCTTAGAGGGGGTTATGTTGTTCTTC
d_gene: -; v_gene: TRBV12-3/TRBV12-4; j_gene: TRBJ1-1; abundance: few; CDR3aa: CASSSTTEAFF; CDR3nt: TGTGCCAGCAGTTCAACTACTGAAGCTTTCTTT
d_gene: TRBD2; v_gene: TRBV7-9; j_gene: TRBJ2-2; abundance: few; CDR3aa: CASSQRASGTGELFF; CDR3nt: TGTGCCAGCAGCCAAAGGGCTAGCGGCACCGGGGAGCTGTTTTTT
d_gene: -; v_gene: TRBV7-2; j_gene: TRBJ2-7; abundance: many; CDR3aa: CASSLASGIHEQYF; CDR3nt: TGTGCCAGCAGCTTAGCCTCTGGCATCCACGAGCAGTACTTC
d_gene: TRBD2; v_gene: TRBV27; j_gene: TRBJ2-3; abundance: -; CDR3aa: CASRRSGRAVTDTQYF; CDR3nt: TGTGCCAGCAGACGTAGCGGGAGGGCCGTAACAGATACGCAGTATTTT
d_gene: -; v_gene: TRBV28; j_gene: TRBJ2-7; abundance: -; CDR3aa: CASSGGHHYEQYF; CDR3nt: TGTGCCAGCAGTGGCGGACACCACTACGAGCAGTACTTC
d_gene: -; v_gene: TRBV20-1; j_gene: TRBJ1-1; abundance: -; CDR3aa: CSARVQGIRTEAFF; CDR3nt: TGCAGTGCTAGAGTACAGGGTATTCGAACTGAAGCTTTCTTT
d_gene: TRBD2; v_gene: TRBV5-1; j_gene: TRBJ2-5; abundance: few; CDR3aa: CASSFTSGRVETQYF; CDR3nt: TGCGCCAGCAGCTTTACTAGCGGGAGGGTGGAGACCCAGTACTTC
d_gene: -; v_gene: TRBV4-3; j_gene: TRBJ1-2; abundance: -; CDR3aa: CASSQEAASNYGYTF; CDR3nt: TGCGCCAGCAGCCAAGAGGCAGCTTCTAACTATGGCTACACCTTC
d_gene: -; v_gene: TRBV3-1; j_gene: TRBJ2-1; abundance: many; CDR3aa: CASSQARLTGNEQFF; CDR3nt: TGTGCCAGCAGCCAAGCTCGGTTGACTGGCAATGAGCAGTTCTTC
d_gene: -; v_gene: TRBV20-1; j_gene: TRBJ2-7; abundance: -; CDR3aa: CSAKRTASEQYF; CDR3nt: TGCAGTGCTAAGAGGACGGCCTCCGAGCAGTACTTC
d_gene: TRBD2; v_gene: TRBV15; j_gene: TRBJ2-2; abundance: -; CDR3aa: CATSILAGRGPGELFF; CDR3nt: TGTGCCACCAGCATTCTAGCGGGGAGGGGTCCCGGGGAGCTGTTTTTT
d_gene: -; v_gene: TRBV29-1; j_gene: TRBJ1-3; abundance: many; CDR3aa: CSVGDSSGNTIYF; CDR3nt: TGCAGCGTTGGAGACAGCTCTGGAAACACCATATATTTT
d_gene: -; v_gene: TRBV18; j_gene: TRBJ2-2; abundance: -; CDR3aa: CASSPSRDSTGELFF; CDR3nt: TGTGCCAGCTCACCGTCCCGGGACTCCACCGGGGAGCTGTTTTTT
d_gene: -; v_gene: TRBV20-1; j_gene: TRBJ1-5; abundance: few; CDR3aa: CSARVGASNQPQHF; CDR3nt: TGCAGTGCTAGAGTGGGGGCGAGCAATCAGCCCCAGCATTTT
d_gene: TRBD1; v_gene: TRBV7-9; j_gene: TRBJ2-1; abundance: few; CDR3aa: CASSFSGGLDNEQFF; CDR3nt: TGTGCCAGCAGCTTTTCAGGGGGTCTGGACAATGAGCAGTTCTTC
d_gene: TRBD1; v_gene: TRBV29-1; j_gene: TRBJ1-2; abundance: -; CDR3aa: CSVGQGRIGGYTF; CDR3nt: TGCAGCGTTGGACAGGGGAGGATAGGTGGCTACACCTTC
d_gene: TRBD2; v_gene: TRBV24-1; j_gene: TRBJ2-1; abundance: -; CDR3aa: CATSELAGQEQFF; CDR3nt: TGTGCCACCAGTGAACTAGCGGGACAGGAGCAGTTCTTC
d_gene: TRBD2; v_gene: TRBV19; j_gene: TRBJ2-7; abundance: few; CDR3aa: CASSASGSPNYEQYF; CDR3nt: TGTGCCAGTAGCGCAAGCGGGAGCCCGAACTACGAGCAGTACTTC
d_gene: -; v_gene: TRBV19; j_gene: TRBJ2-6; abundance: -; CDR3aa: CATNNPSGRSGANVLTF; CDR3nt: TGTGCCACCAACAATCCGAGCGGGCGCTCTGGGGCCAACGTCCTGACTTTC
d_gene: -; v_gene: TRBV10-1; j_gene: TRBJ2-1; abundance: few; CDR3aa: CASSGGMDSPRNEQFF; CDR3nt: TGCGCCAGCAGTGGGGGAATGGACTCCCCTAGGAATGAGCAGTTCTTC
d_gene: -; v_gene: TRBV20-1; j_gene: TRBJ2-5; abundance: -; CDR3aa: CIARRGSAWQQETQYF; CDR3nt: TGCATTGCTCGGCGCGGTTCAGCATGGCAACAAGAGACCCAGTACTTC
d_gene: TRBD2; v_gene: TRBV20-1; j_gene: TRBJ2-7; abundance: many; CDR3aa: CSARGGGGSYEQYF; CDR3nt: TGCAGTGCCCGGGGGGGTGGGGGCTCCTACGAGCAGTACTTC
d_gene: -; v_gene: TRBV7-2; j_gene: TRBJ2-5; abundance: many; CDR3aa: CASSLATSPQETQYF; CDR3nt: TGTGCCAGCAGCTTAGCGACTAGTCCCCAAGAGACCCAGTACTTC
d_gene: TRBD1; v_gene: TRBV20-1; j_gene: TRBJ2-7; abundance: many; CDR3aa: CSALRGQGAGEQYF; CDR3nt: TGCAGTGCTCTCCGAGGGCAGGGGGCGGGCGAGCAGTACTTC
d_gene: -; v_gene: TRBV10-3; j_gene: TRBJ1-2; abundance: -; CDR3aa: CAISAVRGYTF; CDR3nt: TGTGCCATCAGTGCGGTGAGGGGCTACACCTTC
d_gene: -; v_gene: TRBV20-1; j_gene: TRBJ2-1; abundance: -; CDR3aa: CSARGLAVINEQFF; CDR3nt: TGCAGTGCTAGAGGGTTAGCGGTGATCAATGAGCAGTTCTTC
d_gene: -; v_gene: TRBV6-2/TRBV6-3; j_gene: TRBJ1-5; abundance: few; CDR3aa: CASDRLGEPQHF; CDR3nt: TGTGCCAGCGACAGGTTGGGGGAGCCCCAGCATTTT
d_gene: -; v_gene: TRBV12-3/TRBV12-4; j_gene: TRBJ2-7; abundance: -; CDR3aa: CASSSAGKRSYEQYF; CDR3nt: TGTGCCAGCAGTTCCGCAGGGAAACGCTCCTACGAGCAGTACTTC
d_gene: -; v_gene: TRBV6-1; j_gene: TRBJ2-3; abundance: few; CDR3aa: CATQRRGGADTQYF; CDR3nt: TGTGCCACCCAACGGAGGGGCGGGGCAGATACGCAGTATTTT
d_gene: TRBD1; v_gene: TRBV4-2; j_gene: TRBJ1-1; abundance: few; CDR3aa: CASSTRQGEHTEAFF; CDR3nt: TGTGCCAGCAGCACCCGACAGGGGGAGCACACTGAAGCTTTCTTT